Each of the 8 T cell receptor beta chains below was sequenced from the same sample in a study of T cell responses to AZD1222 COVID-19 vaccine. Generated by immunoSEQ multiplex PCR, the TCRdb table keeps only in-frame clones and is missing some. This table has around 94,000 clones, approximately 81% appearing once. Sequencing was performed on peripheral blood, taken on day 0 of AZD1222 vaccination. The receptors here all came from an adult in good health.

The chain uses TRBV5-8 and TRBJ2-7, with 9 bases identical to TRBD1. Germline CDR1 reads SGHTS; CDR2 reads YDEGEE. The CDR3 is made up of 16 amino acids. J was trimmed by 9 bases and V by 4 bases; bases with no gene match: 17. The CDR3 DNA follows: TGTGCCAGCAGCGCGATGAGGGGGGACAGGGCAATCGGGCAGTACTTC. Protein product: CASSAMRGDRAIGQYF.

The V gene is TRBV9, the J gene TRBJ2-3; TRBD2 aligns across 7 bases. Trimming at V came to 0 bases and at J to 2 bases, leaving 6 bases not matched to a gene. Per germline, CDR1 SGDLS and CDR2 YYNGEE. This CDR3 is 16 amino acids long. CDR3 nucleotide sequence: TGTGCCAGCAGCGTAGGAAACGGGAGGCCCACAGATACGCAGTATTTT. It codes for CASSVGNGRPTDTQYF. The whole variable domain, remainder taken from reference TRBV9 and TRBJ2-3, is DSGVTQTPKHLITATGQRVTLRCSPRSGDLSVYWYQQSLDQGLQFLIQYYNGEERAKGNILERFSAQQFPDLHSELNLSSLELGDSALYFCASSVGNGRPTDTQYFGPGTRLTVL.

The gene calls are TRBV28 and TRBJ1-1; 7 bases agree with TRBD1. The CDR3 contains 13 residues. Germline CDR1 and CDR2: MDHEN and SYDVKM. CDR3 sequence reads: CASRRTGNTEAFF. For the CDR3, the DNA is TGTGCGAGCCGACGGACAGGCAACACTGAAGCTTTCTTT.

This clone was recorded once. This chain uses TRBV28 with TRBJ1-5; TRBD1 matches 7 bases. The germline CDR1 and CDR2 sequences are MDHEN and SYDVKM. This CDR3 contains 15 residues. With V trimmed by 6 bases and J by 1 base, 6 bases remained unmatched. The CDR3 region is CASRLQGQSNQPQHF. As DNA, the CDR3 is TGTGCCAGCAGATTACAGGGGCAAAGCAATCAGCCCCAGCATTTT.

V gene TRBV5-8 combines with J gene TRBJ1-1; D is uncertain. Trimming stripped 1 base from V and 5 bases from J, with 9 bases between. Germline V CDR1 and CDR2: SGHTS, YDEGEE. The CDR3 has 13 amino acids. The CDR3 spells CASSLNRKTEAFF. CDR3 bases: TGTGCCAGCAGCTTGAACAGAAAAACTGAAGCTTTCTTT.

The chain employs TRBV6-5 and TRBJ1-4; D might be TRBD1 (6 bases). CDR1 MNHEY and CDR2 SVGAGI come from the germline V gene. The V gene lost 6 bases and the J gene lost 0 bases, with 11 bases spanning the gap. The CDR3 has 15 residues. For the CDR3, the DNA is TGTGCCAGCAGCACCACAGGGACAACTAATGAAAAACTGTTTTTT. The encoded protein is CASSTTGTTNEKLFF.

The CDR3 loop is CASSQDPSGGAPWSSYNEQFF. The CDR3, as DNA: TGCGCCAGCAGCCAAGATCCTAGCGGGGGGGCCCCATGGAGCTCCTACAATGAGCAGTTCTTC. This chain links TRBV4-3 with TRBJ2-1; 12 bases align to TRBD2. V shed 0 bases, J shed 0 bases, and the junction held 12 bases outside the gene matches. CDR1 is LGHNA and CDR2 is YSLEER in the germline V gene. The CDR3 has 21 residues.

Note on this clone: The limits of the CDR3 on the DNA are not certain, so only TCRdb's listed CDR3 is given. The V call is TRBV12-3 or TRBV12-4, the J call TRBJ1-1; the table's D call, TRBD1, was not checked against the DNA. A total of 12 residues make up the CDR3, ends included. This chain's CDR3 is CASSTSTGEAFF.